This note documents a single T cell receptor beta chain sequence. Its antigen is still unknown. This specimen comes from a study of beta chain features in type 1 diabetes. Overall study results and limits: TCRB CDR3 length was moderately but significantly reduced in all four CD4+ subsets of Type 1 diabetes patients. HLA effects on TCRB rearrangement stayed unresolved here.

The authors reverse transcribed all of the isolated RNA, so sequencing captured expressed TCRB transcripts. Using immunoSEQ multiplex PCR, the repertoire was profiled, and TCRdb retains in-frame clones only, with some absent. The sample lists a few hundred thousand clones, roughly 25% occurring once. Purities over 98% were achieved in all sorted populations. The germline gives CDR1 KGHSH, CDR2 LQKENI. V lost 3 bases, J lost 7 bases, and 5 bases stayed unmatched. The CDR3 runs to 15 residues. The clonotype originates from a woman in her thirties with type 1 diabetes. The specimen sequenced was naive CD4+ T cells from blood. The rearrangement uses TRBV18 and TRBJ1-5; 11 bases are shared with TRBD1. CDR3 sequence reads: CASSPRTGGDQPQHF. DNA of the CDR3: TGTGCCAGCTCACCGCGGACAGGGGGCGACCAGCCCCAGCATTTT.